The rows below give T cell receptor beta chains drawn from one sample of a study of T cells in Graves' hyperthyroidism and ophthalmopathy. TCRdb passed the multiplex PCR reads through MiXCR, listing each CDR3 protein once. The repertoire holds about 350,000 distinct CDR3 sequences, with roughly 13% as singletons. The sequenced material came from blood. Receptors were obtained from a woman in her 30s with Graves' hyperthyroidism. Both conserved end residues are part of each CDR3. D genes are given only for firm matches. Clone size appears in some rows only: once, few, many, or a class for an expanded clone.

j_gene,v_gene,d_gene,abundance,CDR3nt,CDR3aa
TRBJ2-1,TRBV7-9,.,many,TGTGCCAGCAGCTTATACTTAAGGAGCTCCTACAATGAGCAGTTCTTC,CASSLYLRSSYNEQFF
TRBJ2-7,TRBV29-1,TRBD1,.,TGCAGCACCGGGACAGACACCTACGAGCAGTACTTC,CSTGTDTYEQYF
TRBJ2-5,TRBV5-1,TRBD2,.,TGCGCCAGCAGCTTGGATGGGACGGGGGGAGAGACCCAGTACTTC,CASSLDGTGGETQYF
TRBJ2-7,TRBV28,TRBD2,.,TGTGCCAGCAGCTCCCGGACCACTAGCGGGAGCAACGAGCAGTACTTC,CASSSRTTSGSNEQYF
TRBJ2-7,TRBV6-5,.,few,TGTGCCAGCAGTTACGGCCAAGAGCAGTACTTC,CASSYGQEQYF
TRBJ2-2,TRBV12-3/TRBV12-4,TRBD1,many,TGTGCCAGCAGTTCCTTGGGGCAGGGGGCTATTGGGGAGCTGTTTTTT,CASSSLGQGAIGELFF
TRBJ1-1,TRBV29-1,.,many,TGCAGCGTTTTCCATTCGGTGGATGAAGCTTTCTTT,CSVFHSVDEAFF
TRBJ2-6,TRBV19,.,once,TGTGCCAGTAGTATAAGGCAGTCTACTGGGGCCAACGTCCTGACTTTC,CASSIRQSTGANVLTF
TRBJ2-5,TRBV7-2,TRBD2,.,TGTGCCAGCAGCTTAGCGTATAGCGGGAGAGGGGGAGAGACCCAGTACTTC,CASSLAYSGRGGETQYF
TRBJ2-3,TRBV30,.,.,TGTGCCTGGAGTGTACATCCCCCCCAATCGGTAGATACGCAGTATTTT,CAWSVHPPQSVDTQYF
TRBJ1-2,TRBV19,.,.,TGTGCCAGTAGTACGAGGGTAGAGAGTGGCTACACCTTC,CASSTRVESGYTF
TRBJ2-5,TRBV12-3/TRBV12-4,TRBD2,.,TGTGCCAGCAGGAGGGAGCGGGACTTAGTGTACCAAGAGACCCAGTACTTC,CASRRERDLVYQETQYF
TRBJ2-2,TRBV20-1,.,many,TGCAGTGCTAGAGATGGGGTTAAATCTGTCGCCGGGGAGCTGTTTTTT,CSARDGVKSVAGELFF
TRBJ1-1,TRBV2,TRBD1,many,TGTGCCAGCAGGGACGGACAGGCTGAAGCTTTCTTT,CASRDGQAEAFF
TRBJ1-4,TRBV11-2,.,many,TGTGCCAGCAGCTTAGACTTCTTCGACGTAGAACTGTTTTTT,CASSLDFFDVELFF
TRBJ2-1,TRBV3-1,.,.,TGTGCCAGCAGCCACCCTGCACCGGTCTACAATGAGCAGTTCTTC,CASSHPAPVYNEQFF
TRBJ1-5,TRBV5-1,.,many,TGCGCCAGCAGCTCCCATCCGACTGGGCAGCCCCAGCATTTT,CASSSHPTGQPQHF
TRBJ2-7,TRBV2,TRBD1,many,TGTGCCATGAGGGACAGGGCGCGTGAGCAGTACTTC,CAMRDRAREQYF
TRBJ2-1,TRBV11-2,.,many,TGTGCCAGCAGCGGGGGACTGTACAACGAGGGAGTCGTCAATGAGCAGTTCTTC,CASSGGLYNEGVVNEQFF
TRBJ2-7,TRBV5-1,TRBD1,.,TGCGCCAGCAGCTTGCTACAGGGGTCATCGGCCGAGCAGTACTTC,CASSLLQGSSAEQYF
TRBJ1-5,TRBV20-1,.,many,TGCAGTGCTAGTTCCCGGACAGTCAATCAGCCCCAGCATTTT,CSASSRTVNQPQHF
TRBJ1-1,TRBV7-9,.,few,TGTGCCAGCAGCTCCCTTGGGGGCCCGAACACTGAAGCTTTCTTT,CASSSLGGPNTEAFF
TRBJ2-3,TRBV7-8,.,many,TGTGCCAGCAGCATTACTAGCAGGGGGGCAGATACGCAGTATTTT,CASSITSRGADTQYF
TRBJ1-1,TRBV29-1,TRBD1,.,TGCAGCGTCAGAGACAGGGAATACACTGAAGCTTTCTTT,CSVRDREYTEAFF
TRBJ2-7,TRBV27,TRBD1,few,TGTGCCAGCAGTAAAGACAGGGGAGTCCACGAGCAGTACTTC,CASSKDRGVHEQYF
TRBJ2-7,TRBV20-1,.,many,TGCAGTGCTAGGGGAACCCCAGGAAGCTACGAGCAGTACTTC,CSARGTPGSYEQYF
TRBJ1-5,TRBV2,.,.,TGTGCCAGCACTTCGGGGGGCAATCAGCCCCAGCATTTT,CASTSGGNQPQHF
TRBJ1-5,TRBV10-2,TRBD1,.,TGCGCCAGCAGGATTGGACAGGGGGGCAATCAGCCCCAGCATTTT,CASRIGQGGNQPQHF
TRBJ2-7,TRBV9,.,many,TGTGCCAGCTCGGGGTTCGACTCCTACGAGCAGTACTTC,CASSGFDSYEQYF
TRBJ2-1,TRBV11-2,.,many,TGTGCCAGCAGGACCCTAGCAGCCTACAATGAGCAGTTCTTC,CASRTLAAYNEQFF
TRBJ2-1,TRBV7-9,.,.,TGTGCCAGCAGCCCCCCCCCGCCAGTCTACAATGAGCAGTTCTTC,CASSPPPPVYNEQFF
TRBJ2-3,TRBV5-6,.,many,TGTGCCAGCAGGAAAGTGGATACGCAGTATTTT,CASRKVDTQYF
TRBJ1-6,TRBV6-5,TRBD1,.,TGTGCCAGCAGTTCCCGGGGACAGGGGGGAAATAATTCACCCCTCCACTTT,CASSSRGQGGNNSPLHF
TRBJ2-5,TRBV7-6,TRBD2,.,TGTGCCAGCAGCGGGACTAGCGGGAGTCATGAGACCCAGTACTTC,CASSGTSGSHETQYF
TRBJ2-3,TRBV20-1,TRBD1,few,TGCAGTGCTGGCGGACAGGGTCGGACGGGCTCCTACACAGATACGCAGTATTTT,CSAGGQGRTGSYTDTQYF
TRBJ2-1,TRBV2,TRBD1,.,TGTGCCAGCACCCAGGGGGAGCGTTTGCCACCATTGCCCTTCTTC,CASTQGERLPPLPFF
TRBJ2-7,TRBV11-2,.,few,TGTGCCAGCAGCGCCCTTCGCGGAGGCTACGAGCAGTACTTC,CASSALRGGYEQYF
TRBJ1-4,TRBV12-3/TRBV12-4,.,many,TGTGCCAGCACCACCGGGACACGGGAAAAACTGTTTTTT,CASTTGTREKLFF
TRBJ1-1,TRBV2,.,many,TGTGCCAGCAGTGTGGCAGGGATGAACACTGAAGCTTTCTTT,CASSVAGMNTEAFF
TRBJ2-7,TRBV7-9,.,.,TGTGCCAGCAGCTTAGGTGGAATTTGGGAGCAGTACTTC,CASSLGGIWEQYF
TRBJ2-1,TRBV4-1,TRBD2,few,TGCGCCAGCAGCCAAGAACTAGCGGCCTACAATGAGCAGTTCTTC,CASSQELAAYNEQFF
TRBJ1-4,TRBV7-8,.,many,TGTGCCAGCATGGGGGGTGATGGTGAAAAACTGTTTTTT,CASMGGDGEKLFF
TRBJ1-5,TRBV2,.,many,TGTGCCAGCATGATAGCCTCTACTCAGCCCCAGCATTTT,CASMIASTQPQHF
TRBJ2-1,TRBV10-2,TRBD2,.,TGCGCCAGCAGTGACCCCAGCGGGAGGACTTACAATGAGCAGTTCTTC,CASSDPSGRTYNEQFF
TRBJ2-1,TRBV20-1,.,many,TGCAGTGCTAGAGATCAGTTGGGGAGCTCCTACAATGAGCAGTTCTTC,CSARDQLGSSYNEQFF
TRBJ2-7,TRBV9,TRBD1,few,TGTGCCAGCAGCGTATCCGTAGGGACAGGGGACTACGAGCAGTACTTC,CASSVSVGTGDYEQYF
TRBJ1-1,TRBV14,.,.,TGTGCCAGCAGCCCACTTTCCGTACCTGAAGCTTTCTTT,CASSPLSVPEAFF
TRBJ2-5,TRBV25-1,TRBD2,few,TGTGCCAGCAGTGAGGGCGGGAGAGGATGGGGAGAGACCCAGTACTTC,CASSEGGRGWGETQYF
TRBJ1-1,TRBV12-3/TRBV12-4,.,many,TGTGCCAGCAGCCCCAACATCGTGAACACTGAAGCTTTCTTT,CASSPNIVNTEAFF
TRBJ2-3,TRBV5-5,.,many,TGTGCCAGCAGCACGCCACGGAGCACAGATACGCAGTATTTT,CASSTPRSTDTQYF
TRBJ2-2,TRBV19,.,.,TGTGCCAGTAGCCCGAAAGGGACGATTCAAACCGGGGAGCTGTTTTTT,CASSPKGTIQTGELFF
TRBJ2-7,TRBV29-1,TRBD2,.,TGCAGCGTTGGGCAGGGGGGACTAGCGGCCACCTACGAGCAGTACTTC,CSVGQGGLAATYEQYF
TRBJ1-5,TRBV19,.,few,TGTGCCAGTAGTATAGACGGGTTAGGCAATCAGCCCCAGCATTTT,CASSIDGLGNQPQHF
TRBJ1-2,TRBV20-1,.,many,TGCAGTTCGCGGGACACCGCATATGGCTACACCTTC,CSSRDTAYGYTF
TRBJ1-5,TRBV4-1,.,once,TGCGCCAGCAGCCCGCCGTTGGCTAGGGGCAATCAGCCCCAGCATTTT,CASSPPLARGNQPQHF
TRBJ2-2,TRBV24-1,TRBD1,.,TGTGCCACCAGTGAAGCCGGGACAGGGAACACCGGGGAGCTGTTTTTT,CATSEAGTGNTGELFF
TRBJ2-5,TRBV7-2,.,.,TGTGCCAGCAGCTTAGCGTCTCCCCGTACCATGGCGGGGACCCAGTACTTC,CASSLASPRTMAGTQYF
TRBJ2-2,TRBV20-1,.,many,TGCAGTGCTAGAGTGCCCCTGGGCACCGGGGAGCTGTTTTTT,CSARVPLGTGELFF
TRBJ2-5,TRBV30,.,many,TGTGCCTGGAGTGTTGGAGAGACCCAGTACTTC,CAWSVGETQYF